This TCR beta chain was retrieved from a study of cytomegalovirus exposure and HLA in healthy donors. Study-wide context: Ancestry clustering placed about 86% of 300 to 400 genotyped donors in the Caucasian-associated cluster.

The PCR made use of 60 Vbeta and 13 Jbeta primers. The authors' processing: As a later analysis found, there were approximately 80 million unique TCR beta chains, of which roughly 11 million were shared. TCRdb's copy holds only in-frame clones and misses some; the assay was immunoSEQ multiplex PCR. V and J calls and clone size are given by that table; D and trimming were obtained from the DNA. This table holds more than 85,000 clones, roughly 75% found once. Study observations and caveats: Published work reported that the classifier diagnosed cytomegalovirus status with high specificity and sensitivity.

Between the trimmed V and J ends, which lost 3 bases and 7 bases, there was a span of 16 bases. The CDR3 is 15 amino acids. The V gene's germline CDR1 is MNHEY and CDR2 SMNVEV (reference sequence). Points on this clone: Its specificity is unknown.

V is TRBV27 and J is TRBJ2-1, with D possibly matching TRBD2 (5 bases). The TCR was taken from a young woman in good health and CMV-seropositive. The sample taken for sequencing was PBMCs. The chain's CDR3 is CASSFSRTEPNEQFF. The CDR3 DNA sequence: TGTGCCAGCAGTTTCAGCCGGACTGAGCCGAATGAGCAGTTCTTC.